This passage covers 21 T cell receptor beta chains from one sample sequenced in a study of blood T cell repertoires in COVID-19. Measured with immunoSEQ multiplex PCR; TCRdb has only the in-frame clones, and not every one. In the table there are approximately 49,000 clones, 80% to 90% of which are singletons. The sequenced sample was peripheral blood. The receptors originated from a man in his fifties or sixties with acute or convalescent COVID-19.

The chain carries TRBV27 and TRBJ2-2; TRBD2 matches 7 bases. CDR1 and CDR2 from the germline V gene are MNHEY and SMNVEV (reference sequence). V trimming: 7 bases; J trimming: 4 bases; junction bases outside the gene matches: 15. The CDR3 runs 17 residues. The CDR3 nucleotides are TGTGCCAGCACCAAAGTTGGGGCTAGCGGAGCCACCGGGGAGCTGTTTTTT. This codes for CASTKVGASGATGELFF.

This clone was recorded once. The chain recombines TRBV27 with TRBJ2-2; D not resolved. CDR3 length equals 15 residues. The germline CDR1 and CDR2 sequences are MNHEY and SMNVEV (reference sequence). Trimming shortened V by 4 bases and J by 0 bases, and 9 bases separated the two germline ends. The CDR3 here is CASSSRRANTGELFF. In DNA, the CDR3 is TGTGCCAGCAGTTCCCGACGGGCGAACACCGGGGAGCTGTTTTTT.

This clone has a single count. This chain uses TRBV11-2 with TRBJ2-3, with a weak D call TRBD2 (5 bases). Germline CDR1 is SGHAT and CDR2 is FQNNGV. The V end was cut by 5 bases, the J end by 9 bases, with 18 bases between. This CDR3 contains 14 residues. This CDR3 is CASSDGISEWTQYF. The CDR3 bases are TGTGCCAGCAGCGACGGGATCTCCGAGTGGACGCAGTATTTT.

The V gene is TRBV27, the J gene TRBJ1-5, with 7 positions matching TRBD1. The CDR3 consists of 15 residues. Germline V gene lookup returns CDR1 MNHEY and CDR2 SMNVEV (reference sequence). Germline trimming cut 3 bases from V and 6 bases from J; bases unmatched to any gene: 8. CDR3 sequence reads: CASSLGPGGFQPQHF. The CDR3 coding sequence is TGTGCCAGCAGTTTGGGGCCAGGGGGTTTTCAGCCCCAGCATTTT.

The CDR3 loop reads CASSDFGNTEAFF. CDR3 bases: TGTGCCAGCAGTGATTTCGGGAACACTGAAGCTTTCTTT. This sequence joins TRBV25-1 and TRBJ1-1; D not resolved. The CDR3 sequence is 13 residues long. V was pared by 3 bases and J by 1 base, with 6 bases between. From germline, CDR1 is MGHDK and CDR2 SYGVNS.

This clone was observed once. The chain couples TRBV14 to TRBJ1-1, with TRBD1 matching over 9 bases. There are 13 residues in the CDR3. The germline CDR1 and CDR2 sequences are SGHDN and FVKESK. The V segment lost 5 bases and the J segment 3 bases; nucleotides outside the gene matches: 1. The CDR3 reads CASSWDRDTEAFF. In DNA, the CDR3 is TGTGCCAGCAGCTGGGACAGGGACACTGAAGCTTTCTTT.

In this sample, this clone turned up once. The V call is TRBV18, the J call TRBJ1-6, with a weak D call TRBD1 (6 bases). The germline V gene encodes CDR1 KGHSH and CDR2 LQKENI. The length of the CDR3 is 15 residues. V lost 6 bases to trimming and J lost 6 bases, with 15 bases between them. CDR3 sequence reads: CASSTGLGVNSPLHF. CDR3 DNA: TGTGCCAGCTCTACAGGGTTGGGAGTTAATTCACCCCTCCACTTT.

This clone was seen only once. The CDR3 sequence: CASSTGSGYGYTF. Here the CDR3 DNA reads TGCGCCAGCTCAACGGGATCCGGCTATGGCTACACCTTC. The chain couples TRBV5-1 to TRBJ1-2; D gene uncertain. The CDR3 has 13 residues. V was cut by 7 bases and J by 4 bases, with 14 bases left in between. Per germline, CDR1 SGHRS and CDR2 YFSETQ.

CDR3 amino acids: CASSIKRGMGTQYF. In DNA form, the CDR3 reads TGTGCCAGTAGTATAAAAAGAGGGATGGGGACCCAGTACTTC. This sequence joins TRBV19 and TRBJ2-5; the D gene is possibly TRBD2 (5 bases). From germline, CDR1 is LNHDA and CDR2 SQIVND (reference sequence). This CDR3 region has 14 residues. V lost 2 bases, J lost 7 bases, and 14 bases lay in between.

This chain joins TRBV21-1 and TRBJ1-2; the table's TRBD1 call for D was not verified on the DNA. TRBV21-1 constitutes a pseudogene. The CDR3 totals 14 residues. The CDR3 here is CASSSPGYDYGYTF. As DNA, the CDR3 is TGTGCCAGCAGCAGCCCAGGGTACGACTATGGCTACACCTTC.

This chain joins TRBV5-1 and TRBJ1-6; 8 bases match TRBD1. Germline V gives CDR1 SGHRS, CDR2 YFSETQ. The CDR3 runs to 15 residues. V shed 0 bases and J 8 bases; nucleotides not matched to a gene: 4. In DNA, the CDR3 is TGCGCCAGCAGCTTGGAGACACAGGGGGATTCACCCCTCCACTTT. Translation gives CASSLETQGDSPLHF. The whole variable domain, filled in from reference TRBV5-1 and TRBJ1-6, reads KAGVTQTPRYLIKTRGQQVTLSCSPISGHRSVSWYQQTPGQGLQFLFEYFSETQRNKGNFPGRFSGRQFSNSRSEMNVSTLELGDSALYLCASSLETQGDSPLHFGNGTRLTVT.

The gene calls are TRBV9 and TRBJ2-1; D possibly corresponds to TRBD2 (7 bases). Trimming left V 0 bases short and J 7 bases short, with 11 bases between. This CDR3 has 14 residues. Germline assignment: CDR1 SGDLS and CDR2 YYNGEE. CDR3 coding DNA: TGTGCCAGCAGCGTAGGCGGGGGCTTGAATGAGCAGTTCTTC. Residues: CASSVGGGLNEQFF.

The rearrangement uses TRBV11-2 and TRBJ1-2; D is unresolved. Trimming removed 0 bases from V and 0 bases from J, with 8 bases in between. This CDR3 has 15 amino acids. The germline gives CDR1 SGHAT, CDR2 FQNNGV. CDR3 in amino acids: CASSLDRRSNYGYTF. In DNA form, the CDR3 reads TGTGCCAGCAGCTTAGATCGGAGATCTAACTATGGCTACACCTTC.

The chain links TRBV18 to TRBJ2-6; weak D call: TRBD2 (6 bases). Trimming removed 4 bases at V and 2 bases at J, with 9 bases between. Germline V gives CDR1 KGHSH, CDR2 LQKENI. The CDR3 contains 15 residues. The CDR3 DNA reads TGTGCCAGCTCACTGGGGGAGGCTGGGGCCAACGTCCTGACTTTC. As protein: CASSLGEAGANVLTF.

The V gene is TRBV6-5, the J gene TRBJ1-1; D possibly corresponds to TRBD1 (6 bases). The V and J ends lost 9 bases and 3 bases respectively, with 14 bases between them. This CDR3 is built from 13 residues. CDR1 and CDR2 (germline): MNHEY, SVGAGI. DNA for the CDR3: TGTGCCAGTACAGGGAAACTGTACACTGAAGCTTTCTTT. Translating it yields CASTGKLYTEAFF.

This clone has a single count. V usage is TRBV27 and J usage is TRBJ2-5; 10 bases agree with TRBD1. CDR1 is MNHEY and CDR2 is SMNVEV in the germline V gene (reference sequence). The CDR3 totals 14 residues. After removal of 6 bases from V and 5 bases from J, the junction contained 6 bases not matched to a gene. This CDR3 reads CASRGTGAGETQYF. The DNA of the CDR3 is TGTGCCAGCAGGGGGACAGGGGCGGGGGAGACCCAGTACTTC.

The CDR3 spells CATTPRSTGELFF. The CDR3, as DNA: TGTGCCACCACTCCCCGGAGCACCGGGGAGCTGTTTTTT. J is TRBJ2-2 and V is TRBV12-3 or TRBV12-4, with no clear D. The CDR3 totals 13 residues. The V gene lost 10 bases and the J gene lost 4 bases, with 13 bases spanning the gap.

For the CDR3, the DNA is TGTGCCAGCAGCCAGACAGCCTCTGGGGCCAACGTCCTGACTTTC. Translating it yields CASSQTASGANVLTF. The V call is TRBV5-4, the J call TRBJ2-6, with a weak D call TRBD1 (5 bases). Germline values: CDR1 SGHNT, CDR2 YYREEE (reference sequence). With 4 bases removed from V and 0 bases from J, the gap between germline ends came to 8 bases. The CDR3 runs 15 residues.

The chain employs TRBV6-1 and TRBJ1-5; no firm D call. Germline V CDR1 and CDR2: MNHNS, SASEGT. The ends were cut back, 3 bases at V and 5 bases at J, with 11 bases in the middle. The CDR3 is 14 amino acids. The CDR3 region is CASSESGPYQPQHF. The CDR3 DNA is TGTGCCAGCAGTGAGTCTGGGCCCTATCAGCCCCAGCATTTT.

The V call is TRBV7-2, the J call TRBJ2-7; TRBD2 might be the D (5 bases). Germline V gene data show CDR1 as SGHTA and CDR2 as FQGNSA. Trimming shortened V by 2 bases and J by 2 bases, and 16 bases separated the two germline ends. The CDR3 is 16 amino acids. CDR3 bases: TGTGCCAGCAGCTTAACGGTCGGAGGAAGTCCCTACGAGCAGTACTTC. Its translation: CASSLTVGGSPYEQYF.

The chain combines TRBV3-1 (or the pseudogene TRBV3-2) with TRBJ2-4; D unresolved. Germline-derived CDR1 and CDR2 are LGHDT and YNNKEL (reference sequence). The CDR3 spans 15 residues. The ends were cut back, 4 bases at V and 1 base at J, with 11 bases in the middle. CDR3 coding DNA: TGTGCCAGCAGCCCCCCCGACAATGCCAAAAACATTCAGTACTTC. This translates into CASSPPDNAKNIQYF.